Each of the 25 T cell receptor beta chains below was sequenced from the same sample in a study of T cell responses to AZD1222 COVID-19 vaccine. Libraries were prepared by immunoSEQ multiplex PCR; TCRdb keeps only in-frame clonotypes and omits some of them. The sample contains about 140,000 clones, roughly 90% of which appear only once. Sequenced here: peripheral blood, sampled on day 0 of AZD1222 vaccination. These receptors were collected from an adult in good health.

The V call is TRBV30, the J call TRBJ1-1; 7 nucleotides match TRBD1. J gave up 6 bases and V 8 bases, and 6 bases lay outside the gene matches. The CDR3 spans 11 residues. Germline-derived CDR1 and CDR2 are GTSNPN and SVGIG (reference sequence). The CDR3 sequence is CAADRVAEAFF. The CDR3 DNA reads as TGTGCCGCTGACAGGGTGGCTGAAGCTTTCTTT.

The V call is TRBV2, the J call TRBJ1-1; D is unresolved. CDR1 SNHLY and CDR2 FYNNEI come from the germline V gene. Trimming stripped 3 bases from V and 8 bases from J, with 7 bases between. This CDR3 region has 11 residues. The CDR3 protein is CASSEWKEAFF. The CDR3 nucleotides are TGTGCCAGCAGTGAGTGGAAAGAAGCTTTCTTT.

The CDR3 DNA follows: TGTGCCAGCAGCCCCCGGGCAGGGACCTCCTACAATGAGCAGTTCTTC. Its protein is CASSPRAGTSYNEQFF. This chain uses TRBV11-2 with TRBJ2-1, with D perhaps being TRBD1 or TRBD2 (5 bases each). Trimming left V 5 bases short and J 0 bases short, with 14 bases between. Germline CDR1 SGHAT, CDR2 FQNNGV. The CDR3 is 16 residues long.

The chain carries TRBV4-1 and TRBJ1-1; the D is unclear. The CDR3 has 17 residues. V lost 4 bases and J lost 0, with 18 bases in between. Germline values: CDR1 MGHRA, CDR2 YSYEKL. The CDR3 DNA follows: TGCGCCAGCAGCCGAGGCGGTCCTTTCCAGATGAACACTGAAGCTTTCTTT. As protein: CASSRGGPFQMNTEAFF.

The count of this clone is one. The J gene is TRBJ1-6, the V gene TRBV9; D gene ambiguous. Germline values: CDR1 SGDLS, CDR2 YYNGEE. Trimming removed 0 bases at V and 0 bases at J, with 7 bases between. The CDR3 consists of 16 residues. CDR3 coding DNA: TGTGCCAGCAGCGTAGGGCAGAGCTCCTATAATTCACCCCTCCACTTT. As protein: CASSVGQSSYNSPLHF.

CDR3 sequence (DNA): TGTGCCAGCAGTTCCAGGGGCAAAGATACGCAGTATTTT. It is translated as CASSSRGKDTQYF. This chain links TRBV27 with TRBJ2-3, with D possibly TRBD1 on 6 matching bases. CDR1 MNHEY and CDR2 SMNVEV come from the germline V gene (reference sequence). Trimming shortened V by 4 bases and J by 5 bases, and 10 bases separated the two germline ends. The CDR3 is made up of 13 amino acids.

The V call is TRBV5-4, the J call TRBJ2-7, with 11 positions matching TRBD2. The CDR3 totals 16 residues. J was trimmed by 4 bases and V by 0 bases; bases with no gene match: 6. Germline CDR1 reads SGHNT; CDR2 reads YYREEE (reference sequence). The CDR3 here is CASSLASTSGSYEQYF. The CDR3 DNA sequence: TGTGCCAGCAGCTTGGCCTCAACTAGCGGGAGTTACGAGCAGTACTTC. The entire variable domain, with the rest obtained from reference TRBV5-4 and TRBJ2-7, is as follows: ETGVTQSPTHLIKTRGQQVTLRCSSQSGHNTVSWYQQALGQGPQFIFQYYREEENGRGNFPPRFSGLQFPNYSSELNVNALELDDSALYLCASSLASTSGSYEQYFGPGTRLTVT.

This clone occurred once. The chain has TRBV19 and TRBJ2-5; no definite D call. CDR1 is LNHDA, CDR2 SQIVND, per germline (reference sequence). The CDR3 is 15 amino acids. V was clipped by 0 bases and J by 5 bases, with 13 bases between them. CDR3 sequence: CASSIDQTGWETQYF. The CDR3 nucleotides are TGTGCCAGTAGTATAGATCAGACCGGATGGGAGACCCAGTACTTC.

The rearrangement joins TRBV27 to TRBJ1-6, with unresolved D. The CDR3 has 14 amino acids. Germline CDR1 is MNHEY and CDR2 is SMNVEV (reference sequence). Trimming removed 3 bases at V and 7 bases at J, with 10 bases between. Written as DNA, the CDR3 is TGTGCCAGCAGTTTTCGGGGATTAAATTCACCCCTCCACTTT. This codes for CASSFRGLNSPLHF.

The J gene is TRBJ2-7, the V gene TRBV6-5, with TRBD1 matching 8 bases. From germline, CDR1 is MNHEY and CDR2 SVGAGI. Trimming removed 5 bases from V and 4 bases from J; junction bases left unmatched: 7. There are 14 residues in the CDR3. CDR3 nucleotides: TGTGCCAGCAGTACCCGGACAGGGAAATACGAGCAGTACTTC. It is translated as CASSTRTGKYEQYF.

This sequence joins TRBV28 and TRBJ1-6, with TRBD1 as a possible D gene (6 bases). From germline, CDR1 is MDHEN and CDR2 SYDVKM. Trimming pared 11 bases from V and 8 bases from J, leaving 13 bases between. This CDR3 is 12 amino acids long. This CDR3 reads CAEGVTDSPLHF. The CDR3 DNA is TGTGCCGAGGGGGTTACGGATTCACCCCTCCACTTT. Drawing the rest from reference TRBV28 and TRBJ1-6, the complete variable domain is DVKVTQSSRYLVKRTGEKVFLECVQDMDHENMFWYRQDPGLGLRLIYFSYDVKMKEKGDIPEGYSVSREKKERFSLILESASTNQTSMYLCAEGVTDSPLHFGNGTRLTVT.

The gene calls are TRBV29-1 and TRBJ2-1, with 10 nucleotides matching TRBD1. CDR3 length: 14 amino acids. The trim removed 3 bases at V and 3 bases at J, leaving 2 bases unmatched. Germline lookup yields CDR1 SQVTM and CDR2 ANQGSEA. The CDR3 DNA reads TGCAGCGTTGACCGGACAGGGGGCTACAATGAGCAGTTCTTC. It translates to CSVDRTGGYNEQFF.

The chain couples TRBV29-1 to TRBJ2-5, with D possibly TRBD1 on 5 matching bases. This CDR3 is built from 14 residues. CDR1 SQVTM and CDR2 ANQGSEA come from the germline V gene. V lost 2 bases and J lost 2, with 12 bases in between. Here the CDR3 DNA reads TGCAGCGTTGAATTGTTGGGGCGGCAAGAGACCCAGTACTTC. Translating gives CSVELLGRQETQYF.

V is TRBV3-1 (or the pseudogene TRBV3-2) and J is TRBJ1-6, with TRBD1 as a possible D gene (6 bases). This CDR3 has 15 residues. Trimming shortened V by 2 bases and J by 11 bases, and 16 bases separated the two germline ends. From germline, CDR1 is LGHDT and CDR2 YNNKEL (reference sequence). CDR3 DNA sequence: TGTGCCAGCAGCCAAAACCACAGGGACGATACACCCCTCCACTTT. Translation gives CASSQNHRDDTPLHF.

J is TRBJ1-2 and V is TRBV5-1; 9 nucleotides agree with TRBD1. Trimming cost V 4 bases and J 6 bases; bases outside gene matches: 7. The CDR3 covers 14 residues. Germline CDR1 SGHRS, CDR2 YFSETQ. CDR3 amino acids: CASSANRGQDGYTF. In DNA form, the CDR3 reads TGCGCCAGCAGCGCAAACAGGGGGCAGGATGGCTACACCTTC.

This clone was counted a single time. This chain uses TRBV7-9 with TRBJ1-4; D unclear. CDR1 is SEHNR, CDR2 FQNEAQ, per germline (reference sequence). This CDR3 has 15 amino acids. V lost 5 bases to trimming and J lost 0 bases, with 10 bases between them. The CDR3: CASSARIATNEKLFF. DNA for the CDR3: TGTGCCAGCAGCGCCCGAATTGCAACTAATGAAAAACTGTTTTTT.

V and J are TRBV7-9 and TRBJ1-4, with D possibly being TRBD1 (5 bases). The CDR3 totals 13 residues. V gave up 3 bases and J gave up 14 bases, with 16 bases separating them. The germline V gene has CDR1 SEHNR and CDR2 FQNEAQ (reference sequence). The CDR3 protein is CASSFRGRNELFF. The CDR3 nucleotides read TGTGCCAGCAGCTTCCGGGGACGAAATGAGCTGTTTTTT.

The rearrangement joins TRBV2 to TRBJ1-1; possibly TRBD1 for D (6 bases). Trimming stripped 8 bases from V and 6 bases from J, with 13 bases between. This CDR3 has 12 amino acids. CDR1 is SNHLY and CDR2 is FYNNEI in the germline V gene. The CDR3, as DNA: TGTGCCAGCGAGGGGGTGAAAGCTGAAGCTTTCTTT. Translated: CASEGVKAEAFF.

The chain recombines TRBV19 with TRBJ1-1; no firm D call. The germline gives CDR1 LNHDA, CDR2 SQIVND (reference sequence). The CDR3 has 13 amino acids. V dropped 3 bases and J dropped 2 bases, with 7 bases sitting between them. The CDR3 is CASSIGSNTEAFF. DNA for the CDR3: TGTGCCAGTAGTATTGGGTCCAACACTGAAGCTTTCTTT.

The chain joins TRBV4-1 to TRBJ2-7; 7 bases map to TRBD1. The ends lost 1 base at V and 3 bases at J; junction bases unmatched: 6. Germline CDR1 and CDR2: MGHRA and YSYEKL. This CDR3 has 15 amino acids. For the CDR3, the DNA is TGCGCCAGCAGCCAAGGGAAGGGGGCTGGCTACGAGCAGTACTTC. It codes for CASSQGKGAGYEQYF.

This clone was seen only once. This sequence joins TRBV16 and TRBJ1-1, with 7 bases matching TRBD1. The CDR3 spans 15 residues. V lost 0 bases and J lost 4; bases outside the gene matches: 5. Germline CDR1 KGHSY, CDR2 FQNENV. The CDR3 protein is CASSQSGQGGTEAFF. CDR3 nucleotides: TGTGCCAGCAGCCAATCTGGGCAGGGGGGCACTGAAGCTTTCTTT. Together with reference TRBV16 and TRBJ1-1, the CDR3 gives the full variable domain: GEEVAQTPKHLVRGEGQKAKLYCAPIKGHSYVFWYQQVLKNEFKFLISFQNENVFDETGMPKERFSAKCLPNSPCSLEIQATKLEDSAVYFCASSQSGQGGTEAFFGQGTRLTVV.

The CDR3 spells CAWSGASVNQPQHF. Here the CDR3 DNA reads TGTGCCTGGAGTGGCGCGTCGGTCAATCAGCCCCAGCATTTT. The V and J genes are TRBV30 and TRBJ1-5; no clear D gene. Germline lookup yields CDR1 GTSNPN and CDR2 SVGIG (reference sequence). This CDR3 is built from 14 residues. The V and J ends lost 1 base and 3 bases respectively, with 10 bases between them. Complete variable domain (other parts from reference TRBV30 and TRBJ1-5): SQTIHQWPATLVQPVGSPLSLECTVEGTSNPNLYWYRQAAGRGLQLLFYSVGIGQISSEVPQNLSASRPQDRQFILSSKKLLLSDSGFYLCAWSGASVNQPQHFGDGTRLSIL.

The V call is TRBV5-1, the J call TRBJ2-6, with D possibly TRBD1 on 6 matching bases. The V gene's germline CDR1 is SGHRS and CDR2 YFSETQ. Trimming took 3 bases from V and 0 from J, leaving 13 bases between them. CDR3 length equals 17 residues. Here the CDR3 DNA reads TGCGCCAGCAGCTCAGGGGCTTTAAGCTCTGGGGCCAACGTCCTGACTTTC. Encoded protein: CASSSGALSSGANVLTF.

The chain recombines TRBV30 with TRBJ1-6; 10 bases fit TRBD1. V trimming: 3 bases; J trimming: 7 bases; junction bases outside the gene matches: 6. Germline V gives CDR1 GTSNPN, CDR2 SVGIG (reference sequence). The CDR3 consists of 15 residues. The CDR3 DNA follows: TGTGCCTGGAGCTACGGGACAGGGGCAAATTCACCCCTCCACTTT. Its protein is CAWSYGTGANSPLHF.

This clone was found a few times. This rearrangement joins TRBV5-1 to TRBJ2-2; D possibly corresponds to TRBD2 (6 bases). V shed 1 base and J shed 6 bases, with 16 bases lying between them. CDR1 is SGHRS, CDR2 YFSETQ, per germline. This CDR3 contains 16 residues. CDR3 bases: TGCGCCAGCAGCTTGTTGTACCGGGAGCTAGCCGGGGAGCTGTTTTTT. Its translation is CASSLLYRELAGELFF.